These T cell receptor beta chains were read from a single sample in a study of blood T cell repertoires in COVID-19. TCRdb's table, derived via immunoSEQ multiplex PCR, lists solely in-frame clones and lacks some. The data show fewer than 350,000 clones, almost 90% seen once. The material sequenced was PBMCs or T cells enriched from blood (not recorded which). These receptors were collected from a young woman with acute COVID-19. CDR3s include the opening cysteine and the closing phenylalanine or tryptophan. A D gene is named only where the DNA matches it firmly.

j_call,v_call,d_call,cdr3_aa
TRBJ2-7,TRBV11-2,NA,CASSSPRTGSSYEQYF
TRBJ1-4,TRBV4-1,NA,CASSQAGVAATNEKLFF
TRBJ2-7,TRBV7-3,TRBD1,CASSLGDREDVGYEQYF
TRBJ2-3,TRBV2,NA,CASSRSRDTQYF
TRBJ1-1,TRBV18,NA,CASSPTLNTEAFF
TRBJ2-7,TRBV27,NA,CASMTEGYHTYEQYF
TRBJ1-4,TRBV7-9,NA,CASSLLTVMDEKLFF
TRBJ2-3,TRBV13,NA,CASSLGQATQYF
TRBJ1-2,TRBV2,NA,CASSEGRGGGYTF
TRBJ1-3,TRBV25-1,NA,CASGGGPHSGNTIYF
TRBJ1-4,TRBV18,NA,CASSTGLNEKLFF
TRBJ2-2,TRBV7-9,NA,CASSLYAGTNTGELFF
TRBJ1-2,TRBV7-8,TRBD1,CASSLNSWDRHNYGYTF
TRBJ1-6,TRBV27,NA,CASSFLNSPLHF
TRBJ2-7,TRBV5-1,TRBD1,CASRYLWDRAYEQYF
TRBJ2-1,TRBV6-6,NA,CATKGEMRQFF
TRBJ1-2,TRBV23-1,NA,CATRTGGNYGYTF
TRBJ1-1,TRBV10-3,TRBD1,CASDRGSGEAFF
TRBJ1-1,TRBV4-3,NA,CASSRAPGDFGWRNTEAFF
TRBJ2-7,TRBV4-1,TRBD1,CASSQEGQGYEQYF
TRBJ2-2,TRBV7-3,TRBD2,CASSFMAGGGNTGELFF
TRBJ2-7,TRBV7-2,TRBD2,CASSPGSGSWLSYEQYF
TRBJ1-5,TRBV18,TRBD1,CASPPAGTETFSNQPQHF
TRBJ2-5,TRBV3-1/TRBV3-2,NA,CASSQDRREGTTFRETQYF
TRBJ2-1,TRBV27,TRBD2,CASSTSEGLALSEQFF
TRBJ2-5,TRBV4-3,TRBD1,CASSQAAGGNFVGETQYF
TRBJ1-1,TRBV6-5,NA,CASSYRQEGDTEAFF
TRBJ2-7,TRBV11-2,TRBD1,CASSTLTGFYEQYF
TRBJ1-2,TRBV7-2,NA,CASSLDLGAVGYTF
TRBJ2-7,TRBV28,TRBD2,CASSFGGRIYEQYF
TRBJ2-7,TRBV7-2,TRBD1,CASMRDRAREQYF
TRBJ2-3,TRBV30,TRBD2,CAWSMTSGNTDTQYF
TRBJ2-1,TRBV5-5,NA,CASSLGGGYNEQFF
TRBJ2-1,TRBV27,TRBD2,CATGGTSGLDEQFF
TRBJ1-1,TRBV30,NA,CAWSVQGRGVNTEAFF
TRBJ1-4,TRBV13,NA,CASSLRRGGEKLFF
TRBJ1-1,TRBV19,NA,CASSTSRIMNTEAFF
TRBJ2-2,TRBV6-6,NA,CASSYGLNTGELFF
TRBJ1-2,TRBV30,TRBD1,CAWRGQPNYGYTF
TRBJ2-7,TRBV12-3/TRBV12-4,NA,CASSLFDFYEQYF
TRBJ2-5,TRBV4-3,NA,CASSQGTEETQYF
TRBJ1-4,TRBV6-1,TRBD1,CASSEAAGGGEKLFF
TRBJ2-7,TRBV7-2,TRBD2,CASSLDLLAGGVRNYEQYF
TRBJ1-6,TRBV10-2,TRBD1,CASSSPSGTGNSPLHF
TRBJ2-7,TRBV19,NA,CASTGRTYEQYF
TRBJ1-1,TRBV28,NA,CASSLGRSNTEAFF
TRBJ2-2,TRBV1,NA,CTSSKETSPNTGELFF
TRBJ2-1,TRBV6-5,NA,CASRDQGNEQFF
TRBJ2-7,TRBV5-4,NA,CASSSDSLEQYF
TRBJ1-1,TRBV7-2,NA,CASSPVGGRAEAFF
TRBJ2-1,TRBV7-8,TRBD2,CASSSGTSGPHEQFF
TRBJ1-1,TRBV27,TRBD1,CASRTQGSPYTEAFF